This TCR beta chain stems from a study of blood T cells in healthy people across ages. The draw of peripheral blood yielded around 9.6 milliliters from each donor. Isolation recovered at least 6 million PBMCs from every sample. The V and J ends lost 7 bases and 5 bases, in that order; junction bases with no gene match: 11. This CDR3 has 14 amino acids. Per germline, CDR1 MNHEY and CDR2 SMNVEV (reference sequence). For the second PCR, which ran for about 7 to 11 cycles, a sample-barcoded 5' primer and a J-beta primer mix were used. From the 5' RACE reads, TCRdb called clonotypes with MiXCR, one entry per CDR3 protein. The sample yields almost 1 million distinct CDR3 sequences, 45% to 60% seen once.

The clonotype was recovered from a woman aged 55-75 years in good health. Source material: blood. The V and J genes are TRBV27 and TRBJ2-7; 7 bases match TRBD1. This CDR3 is CASKVQGSNNEQYF. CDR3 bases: TGTGCCAGCAAGGTACAGGGGTCTAACAACGAGCAGTACTTC.